This entry lists 12 T cell receptor beta chains sequenced from one sample in a study of blood T cells in healthy people across ages (dated by TCRdb to the mid-2010s). The method was 5' RACE. The sequencer was an Illumina HiSeq 2500. A second PCR of roughly 6 to 11 cycles was run with a J-beta primer mix and a sample-barcoded 5' primer. TCRdb itself trimmed the public reads at Q25 with fastp, ran MiXCR and retained productive beta chains. Each entry is one CDR3 protein sequence, shown with its most common DNA and genes. This sample gives fewer than 1.5 million distinct CDR3 sequences in total; 35% to 45% of them show up just once. The ten largest clones represent under 8% of the sample. The sequencing sample was made of blood. All receptors come from a woman aged 18-29 years in good health.

The chain couples TRBV12-3 or TRBV12-4 to TRBJ1-2; possibly TRBD1 for D (5 bases). V lost 5 bases and J 4 bases, leaving 11 bases between the germline ends. The CDR3 totals 13 residues. This chain's CDR3 is CASSTGGRYGYTF. The CDR3, as DNA: TGTGCCAGCAGTACAGGCGGCCGCTATGGCTACACCTTC.

This clonotype has only a few counts. The chain recombines TRBV20-1 with TRBJ1-5, with a tentative D call TRBD1 (6 bases). The CDR3 has 14 amino acids. The V gene lost 5 bases and the J gene lost 6 bases, with 17 bases spanning the gap. The V gene's germline CDR1 is DFQATT and CDR2 SNEGSKA (reference sequence). CDR3 loop: CSAGGGGLGQPQHF. Written as DNA, the CDR3 is TGCAGTGCTGGGGGAGGGGGGCTGGGTCAGCCCCAGCATTTT.

This rearrangement joins TRBV9 to TRBJ2-7; maybe TRBD2 (6 bases). This CDR3 comprises 15 residues. V lost 3 bases to trimming and J lost 2 bases, with 15 bases between them. Looked up from germline, CDR1 is SGDLS and CDR2 is YYNGEE. The CDR3 here is CASSGRDGGTYEQYF. DNA for the CDR3: TGTGCCAGCAGCGGCCGGGACGGCGGGACCTACGAGCAGTACTTC.

The gene calls are TRBV7-2 and TRBJ2-7; weak D call: TRBD1 (7 bases). This CDR3 comprises 13 residues. CDR1 is SGHTA, CDR2 FQGNSA, per germline. Trimming cost V 6 bases and J 4 bases, with 13 bases left between them. CDR3 DNA sequence: TGTGCCAGCAGGGGGGGACAGATATACGAGCAGTACTTC. Translated: CASRGGQIYEQYF.

The chain is built from TRBV29-1 and TRBJ1-2; no clear D gene. This CDR3 is 13 amino acids long. The germline V and J ends were trimmed by 2 bases and 6 bases, with 13 bases remaining between them. In germline, CDR1 is SQVTM, CDR2 ANQGSEA. This CDR3 is CSVETGANNGYTF. CDR3 nucleotides: TGCAGCGTTGAAACGGGCGCGAACAATGGCTACACCTTC.

The chain is built from TRBV15 and TRBJ2-3; 10 nucleotides align to TRBD2. Germline loops: CDR1 LNHNV, CDR2 YYDKDF (reference sequence). The CDR3 contains 13 residues. Trimming took 10 bases from V and 5 from J; bases not matched to a gene: 6. The CDR3 reads CAIGTSELDTQYF. As DNA, the CDR3 is TGTGCCATAGGGACTAGCGAGTTAGATACGCAGTATTTT. Based on the CDR3 plus reference TRBV15 and TRBJ2-3, the full variable domain is DAMVIQNPRYQVTQFGKPVTLSCSQTLNHNVMYWYQQKSSQAPKLLFHYYDKDFNNEADTPDNFQSRRPNTSFCFLDIRSPGLGDTAMYLCAIGTSELDTQYFGPGTRLTVL.

The rearrangement joins TRBV25-1 to TRBJ2-2; no clear D gene. Germline V gene sequence: CDR1 MGHDK, CDR2 SYGVNS. Trimming took off 6 bases at V and 4 bases at J, with 15 bases between the two ends. There are 15 residues in the CDR3. In nucleotides, the CDR3 is TGTGCCAGCAGCAAAAATTCTTGGGGCACCGGGGAGCTGTTTTTT. The encoded protein is CASSKNSWGTGELFF. The whole variable domain, filled in from reference TRBV25-1 and TRBJ2-2, reads EADIYQTPRYLVIGTGKKITLECSQTMGHDKMYWYQQDPGMELHLIHYSYGVNSTEKGDLSSESTVSRIRTEHFPLTLESARPSHTSQYLCASSKNSWGTGELFFGEGSRLTVL.

The chain uses TRBV10-3 and TRBJ1-5, with unresolved D. This CDR3 spans 13 amino acids. Germline V gene data show CDR1 as ENHRY and CDR2 as SYGVKD. V lost 2 bases and J 2 bases, leaving 4 bases between the germline ends. The CDR3, as DNA: TGTGCCATCAGTGAGGGAGGCAATCAGCCCCAGCATTTT. The encoded protein is CAISEGGNQPQHF.

J is TRBJ1-1 and V is TRBV12-3 or TRBV12-4, with D possibly TRBD1 on 6 matching bases. The CDR3 is 15 residues long. Between the trimmed V and J ends, which lost 5 bases and 1 base, there was a span of 14 bases. This chain's CDR3 is CASSARGTTNTEAFF. CDR3 sequence (DNA): TGTGCCAGCAGTGCCCGCGGGACAACGAACACTGAAGCTTTCTTT.

There are a few counts of this clonotype. This chain uses TRBV12-3 or TRBV12-4 with TRBJ2-1, with no clear D. Deletions cut 5 bases from V and 1 base from J, with 9 bases between. The CDR3 length is 14 residues. The CDR3 loop reads CASSRSESYNEQFF. The CDR3 region has the DNA TGTGCCAGCAGTAGGTCAGAATCCTACAATGAGCAGTTCTTC.

The J gene is TRBJ1-1, the V gene TRBV3-1, with 9 bases fitting TRBD1. V trimming: 7 bases; J trimming: 4 bases; junction bases outside the gene matches: 4. The CDR3 sequence is 13 residues long. The germline V gene encodes CDR1 LGHDT and CDR2 YNNKEL (reference sequence). The chain's CDR3 is CASTKTGGTEAFF. CDR3 in DNA: TGTGCCAGCACTAAGACAGGGGGCACTGAAGCTTTCTTT.

This chain links TRBV20-1 with TRBJ2-7; D tentatively reads TRBD1 or TRBD2 (6 bases each). This CDR3 contains 12 residues. The germline V gene has CDR1 DFQATT and CDR2 SNEGSKA (reference sequence). V was cut by 0 bases and J by 9 bases, with 12 bases left in between. DNA for the CDR3: TGCAGTGCTAGAGATCGGGGGCAAGGGCAGTACTTC. Translating it yields CSARDRGQGQYF.